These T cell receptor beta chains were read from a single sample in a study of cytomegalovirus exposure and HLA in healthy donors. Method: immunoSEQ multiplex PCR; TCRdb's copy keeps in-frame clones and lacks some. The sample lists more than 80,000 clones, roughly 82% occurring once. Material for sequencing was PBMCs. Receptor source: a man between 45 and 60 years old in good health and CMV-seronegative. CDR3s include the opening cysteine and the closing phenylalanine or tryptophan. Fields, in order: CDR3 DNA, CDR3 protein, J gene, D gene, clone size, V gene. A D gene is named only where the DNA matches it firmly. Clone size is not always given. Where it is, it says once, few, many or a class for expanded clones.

TGTGCCAGCAGCCAAGATGGTACTAGCACGAAGACCCAGTACTTC	CASSQDGTSTKTQYF	TRBJ2-5	-	-	TRBV14
TGTGCCAGCAGTTCTAGCGGGTTTCATATTAGCACAGATACGCAGTATTTT	CASSSSGFHISTDTQYF	TRBJ2-3	TRBD2	-	TRBV27
TGTGCCAGCAGCGAGACAGGGTATAATTCACCCCTCCACTTT	CASSETGYNSPLHF	TRBJ1-6	TRBD1	once	TRBV6-6
TGTGCCAGCAGTGAAACCCGGGAGGAGAGACGGTTCTTC	CASSETREERRFF	TRBJ2-1	TRBD2	-	TRBV2
TGTGCCAGCACCGAGGGTGGGAACGGCTACACCTTC	CASTEGGNGYTF	TRBJ1-2	-	-	TRBV6-5
TGTGCCAGCAGCCCAGCGGGGGGTCTCTATGGCTACACCTTC	CASSPAGGLYGYTF	TRBJ1-2	-	-	TRBV7-2
TGTGCCAGCAGCTTAGTTCGGAGGGCTAGCGGGAACACCGGGGAGCTGTTTTTT	CASSLVRRASGNTGELFF	TRBJ2-2	TRBD2	-	TRBV7-2
TGTGCCAGCAGTTTATCCCGGGGGGGAGAGTGGTATGGCTACACCTTC	CASSLSRGGEWYGYTF	TRBJ1-2	-	-	TRBV27
TGCGCCAGCAGCCAAGACCCAGGACACCCGGCGACTGAAGCTTTCTTT	CASSQDPGHPATEAFF	TRBJ1-1	-	-	TRBV4-1
TGTGCCAGCAGCTTAGGACAGGGGTATGGCTACACCTTC	CASSLGQGYGYTF	TRBJ1-2	TRBD1	-	TRBV7-6
TGTGCCAGCTCAAGCTCGGGAGACACTGAAGCTTTCTTT	CASSSSGDTEAFF	TRBJ1-1	-	-	TRBV18
TGTGCCAGCCGGGGGATGTACGAGCAGTACTTC	CASRGMYEQYF	TRBJ2-7	-	-	TRBV6-5
TGTGCCAGCAGCTTAGCCGCCTACTCTGGGGCCAACGTCCTGACTTTC	CASSLAAYSGANVLTF	TRBJ2-6	-	-	TRBV7-6
TGTGCCAGCAGCTTACGACAGGGCAATAATTCACCCCTCCACTTT	CASSLRQGNNSPLHF	TRBJ1-6	TRBD1	-	TRBV7-9
TGTGCCACCAGACAGGGTAGGGCCAACGTCCTGACTTTC	CATRQGRANVLTF	TRBJ2-6	-	-	TRBV15
TGTGCCAGTAGTATATCACACGGGACAGGGGGAACCGGGGAGCTGTTTTTT	CASSISHGTGGTGELFF	TRBJ2-2	TRBD1	-	TRBV19
TGCGCCGCGAGGACAAGTCGGAGTGAAAAACTGTTTTTT	CAARTSRSEKLFF	TRBJ1-4	-	-	TRBV5-1
TGTGCCAGCAGTGGACGGGACAGGGGCTCTGGGGCCAACGTCCTGACTTTC	CASSGRDRGSGANVLTF	TRBJ2-6	TRBD1	-	TRBV28
TGTGCCAGTAGTAGGAAGGGGCAGGAGGGCTACACCTTC	CASSRKGQEGYTF	TRBJ1-2	-	-	TRBV19
TGTGCCAGCAGCTCCCTGACTCGTGGAAACACCATATATTTT	CASSSLTRGNTIYF	TRBJ1-3	-	-	TRBV7-9
TGTGCCAGTAAGAGAGACATCGCGAACACCGGGGAGCTGTTTTTT	CASKRDIANTGELFF	TRBJ2-2	-	-	TRBV6-4
TGTGCCAGCAGTGAAGCAGAGGGACAGGGGGGTGATCAGCCCCAGCATTTT	CASSEAEGQGGDQPQHF	TRBJ1-5	TRBD1	-	TRBV2
TGTGCCAGCTCACCCCAGGGTAGGGCGCTCTCTGGAAACACCATATATTTT	CASSPQGRALSGNTIYF	TRBJ1-3	-	few	TRBV18
TGTGCCAGCAGTGAACTAGCGGGGGTGGAAAATGAGCAGTTCTTC	CASSELAGVENEQFF	TRBJ2-1	TRBD2	-	TRBV2
TGTGCCAGCAGCTTAGACCAGTCAAATGAAAAACTGTTTTTT	CASSLDQSNEKLFF	TRBJ1-4	-	-	TRBV7-9
TGCGCCAGCAGCCTTCGCAGGGGTAACACTGAAGCTTTCTTT	CASSLRRGNTEAFF	TRBJ1-1	-	-	TRBV4-3
TGTGCCAGTACCCCGGGCCAGGGTGGACTACGCACAGATACGCAGTATTTT	CASTPGQGGLRTDTQYF	TRBJ2-3	-	-	TRBV19
TGTGCCAGCAGAAACAGGGGGTACACTGAAGCTTTCTTT	CASRNRGYTEAFF	TRBJ1-1	TRBD1	-	TRBV5-8
TGCGCCAGCAGCCCGGGACAGCCAGCTAACTATGGCTACACCTTC	CASSPGQPANYGYTF	TRBJ1-2	TRBD1	few	TRBV5-1
TGTGCCAGCAGCTTACAGTATACGAACACTGAAGCTTTCTTT	CASSLQYTNTEAFF	TRBJ1-1	-	-	TRBV5-5
TGCGCCAGCCGACGGGCGGGGGAGTTCACAGATACGCAGTATTTT	CASRRAGEFTDTQYF	TRBJ2-3	TRBD2	-	TRBV5-1
TGTGCCAGCAGCGGACCCCTCTGGGGGGGCACTGAAGCTTTCTTT	CASSGPLWGGTEAFF	TRBJ1-1	-	-	TRBV28
TGTGCCAGCAGCTTGGAACCCGGGGGGGAGACCCAGTACTTC	CASSLEPGGETQYF	TRBJ2-5	TRBD2	-	TRBV5-4
TGCGCCAGCAGCCAACCAAGGGGGGGCACTGAAGCTTTCTTT	CASSQPRGGTEAFF	TRBJ1-1	-	few	TRBV4-1
TGTGCCAGCAGTAGACAACTCACTGAAGCTTTCTTT	CASSRQLTEAFF	TRBJ1-1	-	-	TRBV18
TGTGCCGGAGCGGACAGGGCGGACAATCAGCCCCAGCATTTT	CAGADRADNQPQHF	TRBJ1-5	TRBD1	few	TRBV19
TGTGCCAGCAGCCCCCACTCCGGGGCTAGCGGGGGGGGTTACAATGAGCAGTTCTTC	CASSPHSGASGGGYNEQFF	TRBJ2-1	TRBD2	once	TRBV9
TGTGCCAGCAGTCCGACTGAGAGGGTTTGGGTGAACACTGAAGCTTTCTTT	CASSPTERVWVNTEAFF	TRBJ1-1	-	-	TRBV27
TGTGCCAGCAGTGATGGGCAGGGACAAGAGACCCAGTACTTC	CASSDGQGQETQYF	TRBJ2-5	-	-	TRBV2
TGTGCCAGTATACCGGACAAATGGGCCATTGCGGATGGCTACACCTTC	CASIPDKWAIADGYTF	TRBJ1-2	-	-	TRBV19
TGTGCCAGCAGGCCGGGACAGAGATTGTCCAACGAGCAGTACTTC	CASRPGQRLSNEQYF	TRBJ2-7	TRBD1	-	TRBV6-1
TGTGCCAGTAGTTTCGGACAGGGATCCTACGAGCAGTACTTC	CASSFGQGSYEQYF	TRBJ2-7	TRBD1	-	TRBV19
TGCGCCAGCAGCCCCCCCCTTGGCCATGGCTACACCTTC	CASSPPLGHGYTF	TRBJ1-2	-	-	TRBV4-1
TGTGCCAACAGTCCCGGACCCGGGGGAGAAATCACTGAAGCTTTCTTT	CANSPGPGGEITEAFF	TRBJ1-1	-	-	TRBV6-6
TGTGCCAGCAGCTTAAGTTCGAGGGCGAATTCACCCCTCCACTTT	CASSLSSRANSPLHF	TRBJ1-6	-	once	TRBV7-2
TGCAGCGTGGGGGAGGGCGGGACGGCCCAGCATTTT	CSVGEGGTAQHF	TRBJ1-5	-	-	TRBV29-1
TGTGCCAGCAGCCCGTTGCCTAGTCAAGAGACCCAGTACTTC	CASSPLPSQETQYF	TRBJ2-5	-	-	TRBV7-2
TGTGCCAGCAAGGCCCTAGCGGGGTACCCAGATACGCAGTATTTT	CASKALAGYPDTQYF	TRBJ2-3	TRBD2	-	TRBV6-1
TGTGCCAGCAGAGACGACAGGACGGAGGGCTACACCTTC	CASRDDRTEGYTF	TRBJ1-2	-	once	TRBV2
TGCGCCAGCAGCTTGGGGGGACAGGGTAATTCACCCCTCCACTTT	CASSLGGQGNSPLHF	TRBJ1-6	TRBD1	-	TRBV5-1
TGTGCCAGCAGTGTCGGTTCCGCGAACACCGGGGAGCTGTTTTTT	CASSVGSANTGELFF	TRBJ2-2	-	few	TRBV2
TGTGCCAGCAGCTTGCAATTAAGTAGTACCCCTGGGGCCAACGTCCTGACTTTC	CASSLQLSSTPGANVLTF	TRBJ2-6	-	once	TRBV5-4
TGTGCCAGCAGTTATCCGGGATCCGAAAAACTGTTTTTT	CASSYPGSEKLFF	TRBJ1-4	-	-	TRBV6-5
TGTGCCAGTAGTAGGACAGGGAACGCCGGGGAGCTGTTTTTT	CASSRTGNAGELFF	TRBJ2-2	TRBD1	few	TRBV19
TGTGCCAGCATTCCGACAGGGCCGAATACGCAGTATTTT	CASIPTGPNTQYF	TRBJ2-3	TRBD1	-	TRBV6-1